The sequence of this T cell receptor (beta chain) was determined in a study of cytomegalovirus exposure and HLA in healthy donors. The V end lost 6 bases, the J end lost 0 bases, and 15 bases lay between the germline ends. The germline gives CDR1 MDHEN, CDR2 SYDVKM. There are 15 residues in the CDR3. In the case of this clone: Its target is not known.

The protocol was immunoSEQ multiplex PCR, while the TCRdb copy is restricted to in-frame clones and leaves out a portion. The sample consists of approximately 120,000 clones, 89% of them appearing once. It was the approximately 120-subject validation cohort, separate from the approximately 680-subject first cohort, to which the donors belonged. The study's findings and limits: In vitro confirmation showed three CMV-associated chains to be CMV antigen specific. Among TCR sequences, most were rare, though some public TCRs appeared in many donors. The authors listed 150 to 200 TCR beta chains as cytomegalovirus-associated.

The sample was PBMCs. The TCR was taken from a young woman in good health and CMV-seronegative. The chain recombines TRBV28 with TRBJ2-7; D uncertain. The CDR3 reads CASSLGRGFSYEQYF. CDR3 bases: TGTGCCAGCAGCCTTGGTAGAGGTTTCTCCTACGAGCAGTACTTC.